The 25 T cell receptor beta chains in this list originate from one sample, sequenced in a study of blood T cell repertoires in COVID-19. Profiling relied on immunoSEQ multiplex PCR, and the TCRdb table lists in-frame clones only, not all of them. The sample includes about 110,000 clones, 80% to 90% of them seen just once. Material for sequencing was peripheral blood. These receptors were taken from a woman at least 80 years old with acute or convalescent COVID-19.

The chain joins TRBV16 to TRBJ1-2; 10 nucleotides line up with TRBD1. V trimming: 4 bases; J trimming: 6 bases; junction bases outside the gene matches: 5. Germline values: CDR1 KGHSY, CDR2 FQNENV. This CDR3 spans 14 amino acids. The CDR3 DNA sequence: TGTGCCAGCAGCCGAACGACAGGGGGCGATGGCTACACCTTC. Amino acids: CASSRTTGGDGYTF.

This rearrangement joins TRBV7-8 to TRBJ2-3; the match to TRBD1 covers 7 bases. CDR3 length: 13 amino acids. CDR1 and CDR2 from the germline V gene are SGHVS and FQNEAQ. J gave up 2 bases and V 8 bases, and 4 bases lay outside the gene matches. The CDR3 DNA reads TGTGCCAGCGAGGACAGGCTCACAGATACGCAGTATTTT. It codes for CASEDRLTDTQYF.

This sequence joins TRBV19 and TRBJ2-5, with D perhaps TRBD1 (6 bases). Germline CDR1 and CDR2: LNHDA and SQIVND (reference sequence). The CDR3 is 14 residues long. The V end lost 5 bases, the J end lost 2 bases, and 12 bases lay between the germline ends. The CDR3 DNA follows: TGTGCCAGTAGTTTCTCGACAGGTCAAGAGACCCAGTACTTC. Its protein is CASSFSTGQETQYF.

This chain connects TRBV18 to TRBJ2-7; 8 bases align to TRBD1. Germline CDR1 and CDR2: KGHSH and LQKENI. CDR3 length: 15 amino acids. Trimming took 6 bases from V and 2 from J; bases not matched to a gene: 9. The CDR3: CASSPGGPPTYEQYF. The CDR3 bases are TGTGCCAGCTCCCCAGGGGGCCCACCCACCTACGAGCAGTACTTC. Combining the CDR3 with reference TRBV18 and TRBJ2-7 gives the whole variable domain NAGVMQNPRHLVRRRGQEARLRCSPMKGHSHVYWYRQLPEEGLKFMVYLQKENIIDESGMPKERFSAEFPKEGPSILRIQQVVRGDSAAYFCASSPGGPPTYEQYFGPGTRLTVT.

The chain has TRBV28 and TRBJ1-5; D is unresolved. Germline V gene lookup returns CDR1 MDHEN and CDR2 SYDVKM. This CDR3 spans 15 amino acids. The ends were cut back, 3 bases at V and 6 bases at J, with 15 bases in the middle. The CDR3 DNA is TGTGCCAGCAGTTTGGGCCCCGACGGTAGTCAGCCCCAGCATTTT. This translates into CASSLGPDGSQPQHF.

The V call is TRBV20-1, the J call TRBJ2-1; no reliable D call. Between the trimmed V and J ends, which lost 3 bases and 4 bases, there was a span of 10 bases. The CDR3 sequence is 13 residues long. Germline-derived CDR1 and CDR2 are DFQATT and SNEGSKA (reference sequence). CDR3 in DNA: TGCAGTGCTAGTCCAGGCTCTTACAATGAGCAGTTCTTC. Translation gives CSASPGSYNEQFF.

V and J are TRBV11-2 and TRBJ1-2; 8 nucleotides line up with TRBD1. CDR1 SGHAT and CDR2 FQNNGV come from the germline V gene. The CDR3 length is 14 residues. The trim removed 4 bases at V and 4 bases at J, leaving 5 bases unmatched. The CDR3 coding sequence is TGTGCCAGCAGCTCGTCAACAGGGGGCTATGGCTACACCTTC. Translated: CASSSSTGGYGYTF. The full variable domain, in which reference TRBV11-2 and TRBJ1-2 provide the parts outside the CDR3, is EAGVAQSPRYKIIEKRQSVAFWCNPISGHATLYWYQQILGQGPKLLIQFQNNGVVDDSQLPKDRFSAERLKGVDSTLKIQPAKLEDSAVYLCASSSSTGGYGYTFGSGTRLTVV.

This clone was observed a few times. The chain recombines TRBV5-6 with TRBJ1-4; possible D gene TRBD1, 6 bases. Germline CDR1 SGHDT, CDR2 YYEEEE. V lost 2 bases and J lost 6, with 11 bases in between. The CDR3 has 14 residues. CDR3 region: CASSFGRGYEKLFF. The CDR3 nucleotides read TGTGCCAGCAGCTTCGGAAGGGGGTATGAAAAACTGTTTTTT.

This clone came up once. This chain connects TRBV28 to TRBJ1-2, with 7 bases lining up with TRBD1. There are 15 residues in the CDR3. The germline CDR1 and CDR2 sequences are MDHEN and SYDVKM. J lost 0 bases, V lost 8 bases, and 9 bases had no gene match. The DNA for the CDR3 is TGTGCCAGCGCCCTAACAGGGGAACCTAACTATGGCTACACCTTC. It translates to CASALTGEPNYGYTF.

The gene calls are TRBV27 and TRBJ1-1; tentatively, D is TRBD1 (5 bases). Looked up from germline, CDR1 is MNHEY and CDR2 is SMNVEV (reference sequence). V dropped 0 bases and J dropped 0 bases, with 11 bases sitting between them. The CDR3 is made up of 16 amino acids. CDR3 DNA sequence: TGTGCCAGCAGTTTATCCCAGGGTGGAATGAACACTGAAGCTTTCTTT. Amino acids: CASSLSQGGMNTEAFF.

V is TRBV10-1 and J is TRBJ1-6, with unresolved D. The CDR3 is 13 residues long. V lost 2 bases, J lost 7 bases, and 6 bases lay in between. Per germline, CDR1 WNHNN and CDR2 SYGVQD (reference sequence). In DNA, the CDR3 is TGCGCCAGCAGTGAGCAATTGAATTCACCCCTCCACTTT. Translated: CASSEQLNSPLHF.

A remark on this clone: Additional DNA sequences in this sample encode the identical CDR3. The chain's CDR3 is CASSLSGTANTEAFF. The CDR3 DNA sequence: TGCGCCAGCAGCTTAAGTGGGACAGCGAACACTGAAGCTTTCTTT. The chain has TRBV5-1 and TRBJ1-1, with 7 positions matching TRBD1. Germline lookup yields CDR1 SGHRS and CDR2 YFSETQ. CDR3 length equals 15 residues. Trimming cost V 2 bases and J 1 base; bases outside gene matches: 5.

The chain's CDR3 is CASSPGTGSYNEQFF. The CDR3 bases are TGTGCCAGCAGCCCCGGGACAGGAAGTTACAATGAGCAGTTCTTC. The chain joins TRBV27 to TRBJ2-1, with TRBD1 matching over 8 bases. The ends lost 6 bases at V and 4 bases at J; junction bases unmatched: 8. CDR1 is MNHEY and CDR2 is SMNVEV in the germline V gene (reference sequence). This CDR3 has 15 amino acids.

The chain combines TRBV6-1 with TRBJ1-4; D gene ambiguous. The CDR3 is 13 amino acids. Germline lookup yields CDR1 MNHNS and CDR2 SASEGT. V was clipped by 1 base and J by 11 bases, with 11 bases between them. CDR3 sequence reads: CASSEGQVEKLFF. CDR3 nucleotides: TGTGCCAGCAGTGAAGGGCAGGTAGAGAAACTGTTTTTT.

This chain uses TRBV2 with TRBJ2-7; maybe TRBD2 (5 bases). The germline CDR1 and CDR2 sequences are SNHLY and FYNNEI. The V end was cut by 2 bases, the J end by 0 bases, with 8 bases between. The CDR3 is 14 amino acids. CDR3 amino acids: CASSERRSSYEQYF. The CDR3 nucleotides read TGTGCCAGCAGTGAAAGGAGGAGCTCCTACGAGCAGTACTTC.

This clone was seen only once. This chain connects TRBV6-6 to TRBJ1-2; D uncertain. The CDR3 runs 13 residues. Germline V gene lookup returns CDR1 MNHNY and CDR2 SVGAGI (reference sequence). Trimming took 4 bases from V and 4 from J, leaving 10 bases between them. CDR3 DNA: TGTGCCAGCAGTTGGACTGATTCCTATGGCTACACCTTC. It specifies CASSWTDSYGYTF.

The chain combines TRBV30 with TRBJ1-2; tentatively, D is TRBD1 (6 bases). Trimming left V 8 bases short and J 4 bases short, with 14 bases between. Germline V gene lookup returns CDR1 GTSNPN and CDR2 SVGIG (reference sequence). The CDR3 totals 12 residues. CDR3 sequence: CAASSTGYGYTF. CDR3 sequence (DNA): TGTGCCGCATCCTCGACAGGCTATGGCTACACCTTC.

CDR3 residues: CASSMSPSGGESYEQYF. As DNA, the CDR3 is TGTGCCAGCAGCATGAGCCCTAGCGGGGGAGAGTCCTACGAGCAGTACTTC. This sequence joins TRBV7-3 and TRBJ2-7, with TRBD2 identical over 10 bases. This CDR3 has 17 amino acids. The ends lost 5 bases at V and 1 base at J; junction bases unmatched: 11. CDR1 is SGHTA, CDR2 FQGTGA, per germline. Combining the CDR3 with reference TRBV7-3 and TRBJ2-7 gives the whole variable domain GAGVSQTPSNKVTEKGKYVELRCDPISGHTALYWYRQSLGQGPEFLIYFQGTGAADDSGLPNDRFFAVRPEGSVSTLKIQRTERGDSAVYLCASSMSPSGGESYEQYFGPGTRLTVT.

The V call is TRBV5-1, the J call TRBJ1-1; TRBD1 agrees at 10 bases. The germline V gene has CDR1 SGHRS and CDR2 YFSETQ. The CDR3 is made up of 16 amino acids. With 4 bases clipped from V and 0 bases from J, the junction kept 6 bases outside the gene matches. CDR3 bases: TGCGCCAGCAGCGGGGGGACAGGGGTTATGAACACTGAAGCTTTCTTT. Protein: CASSGGTGVMNTEAFF.

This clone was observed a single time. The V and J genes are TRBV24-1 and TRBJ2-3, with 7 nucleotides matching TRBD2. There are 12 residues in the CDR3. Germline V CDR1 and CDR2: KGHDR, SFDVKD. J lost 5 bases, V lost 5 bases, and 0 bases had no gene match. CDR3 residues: CATSVAGDTQYF. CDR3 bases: TGTGCCACCAGTGTAGCGGGAGATACGCAGTATTTT.

The CDR3 here is CASSQVSVTGELFF. The CDR3 nucleotides read TGTGCCAGCAGCCAAGTTTCGGTGACCGGGGAGCTGTTTTTT. The genes are TRBV3-1 (or the pseudogene TRBV3-2) and TRBJ2-2; D call uncertain. Germline V gives CDR1 LGHDT, CDR2 YNNKEL (reference sequence). This CDR3 is built from 14 residues. V shed 1 base and J shed 5 bases, with 8 bases lying between them.

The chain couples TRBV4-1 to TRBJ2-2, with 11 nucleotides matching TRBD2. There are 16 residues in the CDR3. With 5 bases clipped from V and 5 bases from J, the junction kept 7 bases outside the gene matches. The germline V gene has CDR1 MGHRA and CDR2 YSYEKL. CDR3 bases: TGCGCCAGCAGCACCCGTAGCGGGGGGGGAACCGGGGAGCTGTTTTTT. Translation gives CASSTRSGGGTGELFF.

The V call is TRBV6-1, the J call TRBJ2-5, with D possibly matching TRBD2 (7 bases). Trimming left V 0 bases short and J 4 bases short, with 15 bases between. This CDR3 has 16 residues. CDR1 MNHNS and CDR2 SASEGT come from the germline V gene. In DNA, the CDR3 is TGTGCCAGCAGTGAAGCTTGGGGGGGGGCCCCAGAGACCCAGTACTTC. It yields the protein CASSEAWGGAPETQYF.

This CDR3 is CASSQAETQYF. In DNA form, the CDR3 reads TGCGCCAGCAGCCAAGCGGAGACCCAGTACTTC. The chain couples TRBV4-1 to TRBJ2-5; D gene unclear. From germline, CDR1 is MGHRA and CDR2 YSYEKL. The CDR3 spans 11 residues. V gave up 1 base and J gave up 5 bases, with 2 bases separating them.

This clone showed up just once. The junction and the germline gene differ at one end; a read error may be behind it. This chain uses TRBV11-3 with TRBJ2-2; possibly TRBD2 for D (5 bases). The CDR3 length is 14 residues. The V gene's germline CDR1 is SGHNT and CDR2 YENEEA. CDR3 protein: CASSSRPEHRGAVF. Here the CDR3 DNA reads TGTGCCAGCAGCTCAAGGCCGGAACACCGGGGAGCTGTTTTT.